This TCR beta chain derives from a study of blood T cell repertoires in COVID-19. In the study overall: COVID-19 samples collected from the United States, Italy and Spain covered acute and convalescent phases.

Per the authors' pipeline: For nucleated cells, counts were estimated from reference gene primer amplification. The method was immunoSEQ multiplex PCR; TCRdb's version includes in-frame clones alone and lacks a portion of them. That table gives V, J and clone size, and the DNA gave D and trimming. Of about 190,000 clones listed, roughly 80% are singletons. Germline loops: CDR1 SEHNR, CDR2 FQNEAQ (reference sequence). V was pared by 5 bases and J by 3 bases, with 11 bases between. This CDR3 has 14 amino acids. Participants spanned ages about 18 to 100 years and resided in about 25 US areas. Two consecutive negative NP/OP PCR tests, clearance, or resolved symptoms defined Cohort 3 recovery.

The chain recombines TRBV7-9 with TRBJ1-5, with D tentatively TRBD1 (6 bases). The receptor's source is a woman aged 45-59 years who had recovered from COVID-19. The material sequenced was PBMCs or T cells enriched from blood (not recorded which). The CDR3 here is CASSIDRPNQPQHF. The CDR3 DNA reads TGTGCCAGCAGCATAGACAGGCCCAATCAGCCCCAGCATTTT. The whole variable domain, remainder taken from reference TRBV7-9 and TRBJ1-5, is DTGVSQNPRHKITKRGQNVTFRCDPISEHNRLYWYRQTLGQGPEFLTYFQNEAQLEKSRLLSDRFSAERPKGSFSTLEIQRTEQGDSAMYLCASSIDRPNQPQHFGDGTRLSIL.